Following are 19 T cell receptor beta chains from one sample sequenced in a study of T cells in Graves' hyperthyroidism and ophthalmopathy. The investigators amplified TCR beta CDR3 regions from RNA transcripts. A set of HTBI primers served as the primers for a first-round RT-PCR of the TCR CDR3. TCRdb called the multiplex PCR reads again in MiXCR, with one record for every CDR3 protein. This sample has approximately 600,000 distinct CDR3 sequences, with around 21% found just once. Specimen: blood. These receptor sequences come from a man aged 30 to 39 with Graves' ophthalmopathy.

This clonotype was counted many times. This sequence joins TRBV10-3 and TRBJ2-7; D is perhaps TRBD1 (5 bases). The V gene's germline CDR1 is ENHRY and CDR2 SYGVKD. The V end lost 2 bases, the J end lost 0 bases, and 11 bases lay between the germline ends. There are 15 residues in the CDR3. In DNA form, the CDR3 reads TGTGCCATCAGTGAGGACAGTCCTGGCTCCTACGAGCAGTACTTC. It translates to CAISEDSPGSYEQYF.

The chain couples TRBV5-6 to TRBJ1-1; D not certain. The germline gives CDR1 SGHDT, CDR2 YYEEEE. Trimming cost V 3 bases and J 2 bases, with 14 bases left between them. The CDR3 is 15 amino acids. CDR3 sequence: CASSSLAQHNTEAFF. In DNA form, the CDR3 reads TGTGCCAGCAGCTCCCTGGCACAGCATAACACTGAAGCTTTCTTT.

The chain has TRBV9 and TRBJ2-3; 7 bases match TRBD2. Germline CDR1 SGDLS, CDR2 YYNGEE. After removal of 0 bases from V and 2 bases from J, the junction contained 6 bases not matched to a gene. The CDR3 length is 16 residues. CDR3 residues: CASSVGGAGYTDTQYF. The CDR3 DNA is TGTGCCAGCAGCGTAGGGGGAGCGGGGTACACAGATACGCAGTATTTT.

This clonotype was seen at least ten times. This chain uses TRBV28 with TRBJ1-5; D is perhaps TRBD1 (6 bases). The germline V and J ends were trimmed by 6 bases and 4 bases, with 10 bases remaining between them. Germline V lookup: CDR1 MDHEN, CDR2 SYDVKM. CDR3 size: 13 residues. The CDR3: CASRMDSNQPQHF. The DNA for the CDR3 is TGTGCCAGCAGAATGGACAGTAATCAGCCCCAGCATTTT.

This clonotype was seen more than once but under ten times. The chain has TRBV20-1 and TRBJ2-3, with a weak D call TRBD2 (5 bases). V lost 6 bases to trimming and J lost 2 bases, with 12 bases between them. CDR1 and CDR2 (germline): DFQATT, SNEGSKA (reference sequence). The CDR3 consists of 13 residues. In nucleotides, the CDR3 is TGCAGTGCCAGTCAGGACTCCACAGATACGCAGTATTTT. Translated: CSASQDSTDTQYF.

This clonotype came up many times. CDR3 residues: CASSLTGFHEQYF. In DNA form, the CDR3 reads TGTGCCAGCAGTTTAACAGGGTTCCACGAGCAGTACTTC. The chain recombines TRBV6-1 with TRBJ2-7; D is possibly TRBD1 (6 bases). Per the germline V gene, CDR1 is MNHNS and CDR2 is SASEGT. The V and J ends lost 5 bases and 5 bases respectively, with 13 bases between them. The length of the CDR3 is 13 residues.

The chain combines TRBV3-1 with TRBJ2-1; D unresolved. The CDR3 runs 13 residues. From germline, CDR1 is LGHDT and CDR2 YNNKEL (reference sequence). Trimming stripped 0 bases from V and 10 bases from J, with 10 bases between. Here the CDR3 reads CASSQDSGIEQFF. As DNA, the CDR3 is TGTGCCAGCAGCCAAGATAGTGGAATCGAGCAGTTCTTC.

This clonotype was seen only a few times. The chain couples TRBV20-1 to TRBJ2-7; 8 bases are a match to TRBD1. J gave up 3 bases and V 4 bases, and 5 bases lay outside the gene matches. The CDR3 has 13 residues. Germline values: CDR1 DFQATT, CDR2 SNEGSKA (reference sequence). CDR3 nucleotide sequence: TGCAGTGCTACGCGACAGGGGAACTACGAGCAGTACTTC. It yields the protein CSATRQGNYEQYF.

This clonotype turned up a few times. This chain uses TRBV3-1 with TRBJ2-3; tentatively, D is TRBD1 (6 bases). CDR3 length: 14 amino acids. CDR1 is LGHDT, CDR2 YNNKEL, per germline (reference sequence). With 4 bases removed from V and 3 bases from J, the gap between germline ends came to 11 bases. CDR3 residues: CASSRVRGTDTQYF. CDR3 DNA sequence: TGTGCCAGCAGCCGGGTCAGGGGAACAGATACGCAGTATTTT.

Of note for this clonotype: The junction departs from the called germline gene at one end, perhaps through a read error. J is TRBJ2-7 and V is TRBV5-1; D gene unclear. Germline V gene sequence: CDR1 SGHRS, CDR2 YFSETQ. CDR3 length: 12 amino acids. The CDR3 region has the DNA TGCGCCGGCAGCTTGAAAACCGACGAGCAGTACTTC. It is translated as CAGSLKTDEQYF.

V gene TRBV6-1 combines with J gene TRBJ1-2, with 10 positions matching TRBD1. The germline gives CDR1 MNHNS, CDR2 SASEGT. V lost 6 bases and J lost 6; bases outside the gene matches: 4. This CDR3 has 13 residues. As DNA, the CDR3 is TGTGCCAGCAGGGGACAGGGGTCGGATGGCTACACCTTC. Translation: CASRGQGSDGYTF.

The chain links TRBV5-1 to TRBJ2-1, with 10 bases identical to TRBD1. The germline CDR1 and CDR2 sequences are SGHRS and YFSETQ. Trimming took 4 bases from V and 4 from J; bases not matched to a gene: 8. The CDR3 covers 16 residues. The CDR3 is CASSQLTGGAYNEQFF. CDR3 bases: TGCGCCAGCAGCCAATTGACAGGGGGCGCTTACAATGAGCAGTTCTTC.

CDR3: CASSHGTGPEAFF. The CDR3 DNA follows: TGTGCCAGCAGCCATGGGACAGGGCCTGAAGCTTTCTTT. The V and J genes are TRBV5-8 and TRBJ1-1; 9 nucleotides line up with TRBD1. CDR3 size: 13 residues. Per the germline V gene, CDR1 is SGHTS and CDR2 is YDEGEE. V was pared by 4 bases and J by 6 bases, with 4 bases of the junction left unmatched.

This clonotype came up a few times. The genes are TRBV30 and TRBJ1-4; D uncertain. With 2 bases removed from V and 5 bases from J, the gap between germline ends came to 21 bases. CDR1 is GTSNPN, CDR2 SVGIG, per germline (reference sequence). The CDR3 spans 17 residues. The CDR3 region is CAWSMPDSKPMNEKLFF. CDR3 bases: TGTGCCTGGAGTATGCCGGATTCAAAACCAATGAATGAAAAACTGTTTTTT. Looking up the rest from reference TRBV30 and TRBJ1-4 gives the full variable domain: SQTIHQWPATLVQPVGSPLSLECTVEGTSNPNLYWYRQAAGRGLQLLFYSVGIGQISSEVPQNLSASRPQDRQFILSSKKLLLSDSGFYLCAWSMPDSKPMNEKLFFGSGTQLSVL.

There are a few counts of this clonotype. V gene TRBV4-1 combines with J gene TRBJ2-3, with D maybe TRBD2 (5 bases). CDR1 is MGHRA, CDR2 YSYEKL, per germline. The CDR3 loop spans 15 amino acids. Trimming took off 4 bases at V and 6 bases at J, with 17 bases between the two ends. CDR3 protein: CASSPNAGGEDTQYF. CDR3 DNA sequence: TGCGCCAGCAGCCCGAACGCCGGAGGAGAGGATACGCAGTATTTT.

This clonotype was recorded once. V usage is TRBV6-2 or TRBV6-3 and J usage is TRBJ2-7; D perhaps matches TRBD2 (6 bases). The CDR3 is made up of 13 amino acids. Germline V gene lookup returns CDR1 MNHEY and CDR2 SVGEGT. Trimming pared 8 bases from V and 5 bases from J, leaving 16 bases between. The CDR3 DNA follows: TGTGCCAGCGAGCGGGCGGGTGGGGACGAGCAGTACTTC. Translation gives CASERAGGDEQYF.

The chain has TRBV12-3 or TRBV12-4 and TRBJ2-5; 7 nucleotides align to TRBD2. V shed 2 bases, J shed 1 base, and the junction held 4 bases outside the gene matches. The CDR3 is 15 amino acids. The CDR3 DNA follows: TGTGCCAGCAGTTTATGGGGGGGAGGCCAAGAGACCCAGTACTTC. Translating it yields CASSLWGGGQETQYF.

The chain couples TRBV28 to TRBJ2-1; D is ambiguous. Deletions cut 1 base from V and 0 bases from J, with 10 bases between. CDR3 length: 16 amino acids. The germline gives CDR1 MDHEN, CDR2 SYDVKM. The CDR3 bases are TGTGCCAGCAGTTTATCTTTCCGAGGCTCCTACAATGAGCAGTTCTTC. This gives the protein CASSLSFRGSYNEQFF.

The rearrangement links TRBV7-9 to TRBJ1-4; D possibly corresponds to TRBD1 (6 bases). V was trimmed by 4 bases and J by 2 bases, leaving 14 bases between them. This CDR3 is built from 16 residues. From germline, CDR1 is SEHNR and CDR2 FQNEAQ (reference sequence). The CDR3 is CASSSRGFGTNEKLFF. The CDR3 DNA follows: TGTGCCAGCAGCTCCAGGGGATTCGGGACTAATGAAAAACTGTTTTTT.